A selection of T cell receptor beta chains follows, all from one sample in a study of T cells in localized non-small cell lung cancer. Libraries were prepared by immunoSEQ multiplex PCR; TCRdb keeps only in-frame clonotypes and omits some of them. The top ten clones hold roughly 4.8% of a sample with 60,000 or so clones, more than 80% of them seen once. This sample comprised PBMCs, obtained before any cancer treatment. These receptor sequences come from a man between 40 and 69 years old with stage II lung adenocarcinoma. Both conserved end residues are part of each CDR3. A D gene is named only where the DNA matches it firmly. Size values are once, few and many counts, or a class for expanded clones, and some rows have none.

D gene	V gene	J gene	clone size	CDR3 protein	CDR3 DNA
NA	TRBV30	TRBJ1-3	NA	CAWSSPMGNTIYF	TGTGCCTGGAGTTCCCCCATGGGAAACACCATATATTTT
NA	TRBV27	TRBJ2-1	NA	CASRFSGGIKVNEQFF	TGTGCCAGCAGGTTTTCGGGCGGGATTAAGGTCAATGAGCAGTTCTTC
TRBD2	TRBV18	TRBJ2-1	NA	CASSREGLAGAHEQFF	TGTGCCAGCTCGCGGGAGGGACTAGCGGGAGCCCATGAGCAGTTCTTC
TRBD2	TRBV30	TRBJ2-1	medium-sized	CAWGARTSGRVNEQFF	TGTGCCTGGGGTGCCCGGACTAGCGGGAGAGTGAATGAGCAGTTCTTC
NA	TRBV6-1	TRBJ2-3	NA	CASSGGSGGDTQYF	TGTGCCAGCAGTGGAGGGAGCGGTGGAGATACGCAGTATTTT
NA	TRBV5-1	TRBJ2-7	NA	CASSLQGEYEQYF	TGCGCCAGCAGCTTGCAAGGGGAGTACGAGCAGTACTTC
TRBD2	TRBV11-3	TRBJ2-1	NA	CASSSGGTSSYNEQFF	TGTGCCAGCAGCTCTGGCGGGACTAGCTCCTACAATGAGCAGTTCTTC
TRBD1	TRBV18	TRBJ1-4	NA	CASSLTGTGDEKLFF	TGTGCCAGCTCATTGACCGGGACAGGAGATGAAAAACTGTTTTTT
NA	TRBV5-8	TRBJ1-2	NA	CASSLPGRENYGYTF	TGTGCCAGCAGCTTGCCAGGGAGGGAAAACTATGGCTACACCTTC
TRBD1	TRBV10-3	TRBJ2-7	few	CAISPGTAYEQYF	TGTGCCATCAGCCCCGGGACAGCCTACGAGCAGTACTTC
TRBD1	TRBV18	TRBJ2-3	NA	CASSPRGQGMGDTQYF	TGTGCCAGCTCACCACGAGGACAGGGAATGGGAGATACGCAGTATTTT
NA	TRBV6-5	TRBJ2-5	once	CASRRQVGETQYF	TGTGCCAGCCGCCGACAGGTTGGGGAGACCCAGTACTTC
NA	TRBV7-2	TRBJ2-7	many	CASSLRSGEQYF	TGTGCCAGCAGCTTAAGGTCCGGCGAGCAGTACTTC
NA	TRBV19	TRBJ2-2	NA	CAVRQLANTGELFF	TGTGCCGTAAGGCAGCTCGCGAACACCGGGGAGCTGTTTTTT
TRBD1	TRBV9	TRBJ1-1	NA	CASSPGTGGRLNTEAFF	TGTGCCAGCAGCCCCGGGACAGGAGGTAGGTTGAACACTGAAGCTTTCTTT